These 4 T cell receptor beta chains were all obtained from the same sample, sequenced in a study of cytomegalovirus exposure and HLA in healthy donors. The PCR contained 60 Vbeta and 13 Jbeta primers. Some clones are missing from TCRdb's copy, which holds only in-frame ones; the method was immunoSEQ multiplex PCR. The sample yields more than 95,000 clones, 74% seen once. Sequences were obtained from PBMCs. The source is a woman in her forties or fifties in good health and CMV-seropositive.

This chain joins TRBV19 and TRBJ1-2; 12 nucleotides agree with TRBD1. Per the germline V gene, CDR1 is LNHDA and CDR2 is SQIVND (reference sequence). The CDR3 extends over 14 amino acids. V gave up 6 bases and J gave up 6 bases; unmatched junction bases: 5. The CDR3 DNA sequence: TGTGCCAGTAGGCCCGGGACAGGGGGCGATGGCTACACCTTC. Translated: CASRPGTGGDGYTF.

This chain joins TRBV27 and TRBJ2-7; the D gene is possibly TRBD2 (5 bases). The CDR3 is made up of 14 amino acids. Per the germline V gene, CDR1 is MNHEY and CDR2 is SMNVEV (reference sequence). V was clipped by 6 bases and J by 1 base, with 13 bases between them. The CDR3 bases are TGTGCCAGCAGGGGAAGCCGGGGTTCCTACGAGCAGTACTTC. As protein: CASRGSRGSYEQYF.

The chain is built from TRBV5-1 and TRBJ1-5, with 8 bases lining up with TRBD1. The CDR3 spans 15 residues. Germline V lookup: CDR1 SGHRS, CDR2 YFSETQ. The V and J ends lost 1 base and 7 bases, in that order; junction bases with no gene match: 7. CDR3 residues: CASSLTTGVFQPQHF. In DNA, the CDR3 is TGCGCCAGCAGCTTGACGACAGGGGTGTTCCAGCCCCAGCATTTT.

DNA for the CDR3: TGTGCCAGCAGTGCGACAGTATTCGCCGAGCAGTACTTC. Translating gives CASSATVFAEQYF. The chain is built from TRBV6-4 and TRBJ2-7; tentative D call: TRBD1 (5 bases). This CDR3 is built from 13 residues. CDR1 and CDR2 (germline): MRHNA, SNTAGT. Trimming pared 4 bases from V and 6 bases from J, leaving 13 bases between.